This entry lists 5 T cell receptor beta chains sequenced from one sample in a study of blood T cell repertoires in COVID-19. TCRdb's copy holds only in-frame clones and misses some; the assay was immunoSEQ multiplex PCR. The table shows 300,000 or so clones, with roughly 90% occurring only once. Sequencing used peripheral blood. These receptors all stem from a woman younger than 45 with COVID-19, enrolled during active disease.

The chain joins TRBV3-1 (or the pseudogene TRBV3-2) to TRBJ1-5; D ambiguous. V lost 0 bases, J lost 11 bases, and 11 bases lay in between. The CDR3 is 13 amino acids. Per germline, CDR1 LGHDT and CDR2 YNNKEL (reference sequence). The CDR3 nucleotides are TGTGCCAGCAGCCAAGATCGGGGTGTAGCCCAGCATTTT. Translation gives CASSQDRGVAQHF.

The V and J genes are TRBV2 and TRBJ2-2; 10 positions agree with TRBD2. The CDR3 is 16 residues long. CDR1 and CDR2 from the germline V gene are SNHLY and FYNNEI. Germline trimming cut 4 bases from V and 6 bases from J; bases unmatched to any gene: 8. In DNA, the CDR3 is TGTGCCAGCAGTGTGGGGCTAGCGGGAGCCTCCGGGGAGCTGTTTTTT. Protein product: CASSVGLAGASGELFF.

The rearrangement joins TRBV6-1 to TRBJ1-2, with D unclear. Deletions cut 2 bases from V and 5 bases from J, with 9 bases between. This CDR3 comprises 13 residues. CDR1 is MNHNS and CDR2 is SASEGT in the germline V gene. CDR3 sequence (DNA): TGTGCCAGCAGTGAACGATCGGGTTATGGCTACACCTTC. This gives the protein CASSERSGYGYTF.

This chain joins TRBV28 and TRBJ1-2; 7 nucleotides line up with TRBD1. V shed 5 bases, J shed 4 bases, and the junction held 7 bases outside the gene matches. Germline-derived CDR1 and CDR2 are MDHEN and SYDVKM. The CDR3 spans 14 residues. The CDR3 reads CASSPPGGPYGYTF. The CDR3 coding sequence is TGTGCCAGCAGTCCTCCAGGGGGTCCCTATGGCTACACCTTC.

The V and J genes are TRBV7-2 and TRBJ1-1; the D gene is possibly TRBD1 (5 bases). The V end lost 0 bases, the J end lost 1 base, and 12 bases lay between the germline ends. The CDR3 spans 16 residues. Germline lookup yields CDR1 SGHTA and CDR2 FQGNSA. CDR3 sequence reads: CASSLASTARNTEAFF. CDR3 in DNA: TGTGCCAGCAGCTTAGCGTCGACAGCTCGGAACACTGAAGCTTTCTTT.